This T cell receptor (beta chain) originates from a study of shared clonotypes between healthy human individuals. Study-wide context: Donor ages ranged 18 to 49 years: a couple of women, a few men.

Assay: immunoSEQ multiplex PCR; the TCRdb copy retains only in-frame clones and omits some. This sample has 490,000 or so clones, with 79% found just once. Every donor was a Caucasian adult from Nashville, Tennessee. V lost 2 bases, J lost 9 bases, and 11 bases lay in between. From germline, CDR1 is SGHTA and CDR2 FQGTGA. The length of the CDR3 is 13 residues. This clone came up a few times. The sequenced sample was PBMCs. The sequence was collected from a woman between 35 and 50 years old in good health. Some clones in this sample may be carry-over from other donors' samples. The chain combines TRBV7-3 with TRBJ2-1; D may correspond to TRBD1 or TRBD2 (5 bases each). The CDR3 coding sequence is TGTGCCAGCAGCTTAGGGACGGGGATTGAGCAGTTCTTC. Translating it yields CASSLGTGIEQFF.